The present T cell receptor (beta chain) was sequenced within a study of blood T cell repertoires in COVID-19. As for the study in general: Some COVID-19 samples were acute and others convalescent; all came from the United States, Italy and Spain. T cells, B-cell-depleted T cells, or PBMCs supplied cDNA or gDNA.

With 8 bases clipped from V and 10 bases from J, the junction kept 15 bases outside the gene matches. Germline CDR1 is GTSNPN and CDR2 is SVGIG (reference sequence). The CDR3 totals 13 residues. Under the authors' procedure: Cell counts per sample came from amplifying reference gene primers. Here immunoSEQ multiplex PCR was the method, and the copy in TCRdb shows in-frame clones only, minus some. V, J and clone size reflect that table, while D and trimming were determined from the DNA. The table shows about 180,000 clones, with about three quarters occurring only once. Sequencing was performed on peripheral blood. The sequence was collected from a woman in her 70s with acute or convalescent COVID-19. The chain employs TRBV30 and TRBJ1-1, with TRBD1 matching 8 bases. The CDR3 sequence: CAVRARAGGRAFF. The CDR3 nucleotides are TGTGCCGTTCGCGCCAGGGCAGGGGGCCGAGCTTTCTTT. The full variable domain, with the rest looked up from reference TRBV30 and TRBJ1-1, is SQTIHQWPATLVQPVGSPLSLECTVEGTSNPNLYWYRQAAGRGLQLLFYSVGIGQISSEVPQNLSASRPQDRQFILSSKKLLLSDSGFYLCAVRARAGGRAFFGQGTRLTVV.